The sequence of this T cell receptor beta chain was determined in a study of shared clonotypes between healthy human individuals. V lost 0 bases, J lost 1 base, and 9 bases lay in between. The CDR3 loop spans 15 amino acids. The germline gives CDR1 MGHRA, CDR2 YSYEKL. Investigators spread the genomic DNA of each subset evenly over several immunoSEQ plates. The method was immunoSEQ multiplex PCR; TCRdb's version includes in-frame clones alone and lacks a portion of them. The profile shows about 520,000 clones, around 95% of them singletons. The receptor comes from a woman between 25 and 40 years old in good health. The J gene is TRBJ1-2, the V gene TRBV4-1; D uncertain. Material for sequencing was naive CD4+ T cells sorted from blood. Regarding subset: CD45RA+ positively selected. This CDR3 is CASSQEESINYGYTF. In DNA form, the CDR3 reads TGCGCCAGCAGCCAAGAAGAGTCCATTAACTATGGCTACACCTTC.